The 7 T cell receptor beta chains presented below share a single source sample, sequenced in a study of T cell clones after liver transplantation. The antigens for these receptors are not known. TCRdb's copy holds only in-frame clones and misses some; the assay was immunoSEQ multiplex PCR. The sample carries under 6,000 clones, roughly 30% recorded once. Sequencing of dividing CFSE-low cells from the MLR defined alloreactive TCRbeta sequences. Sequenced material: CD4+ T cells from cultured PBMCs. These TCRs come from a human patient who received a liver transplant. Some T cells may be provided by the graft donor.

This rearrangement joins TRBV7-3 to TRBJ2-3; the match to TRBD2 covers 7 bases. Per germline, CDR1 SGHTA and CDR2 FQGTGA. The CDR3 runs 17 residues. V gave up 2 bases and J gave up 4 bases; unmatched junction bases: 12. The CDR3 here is CASSLGVGGRGADTQYF. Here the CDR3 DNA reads TGTGCCAGCAGCTTAGGGGTTGGCGGGAGAGGGGCAGATACGCAGTATTTT. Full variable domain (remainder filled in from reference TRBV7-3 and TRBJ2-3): GAGVSQTPSNKVTEKGKYVELRCDPISGHTALYWYRQSLGQGPEFLIYFQGTGAADDSGLPNDRFFAVRPEGSVSTLKIQRTERGDSAVYLCASSLGVGGRGADTQYFGPGTRLTVL.

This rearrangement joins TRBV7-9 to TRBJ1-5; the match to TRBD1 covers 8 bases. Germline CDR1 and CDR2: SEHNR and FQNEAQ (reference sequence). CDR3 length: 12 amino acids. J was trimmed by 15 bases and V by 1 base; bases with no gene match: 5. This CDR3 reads CASSLGTGYRHF. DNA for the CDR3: TGTGCCAGCAGCTTAGGGACAGGGTATCGGCATTTT.

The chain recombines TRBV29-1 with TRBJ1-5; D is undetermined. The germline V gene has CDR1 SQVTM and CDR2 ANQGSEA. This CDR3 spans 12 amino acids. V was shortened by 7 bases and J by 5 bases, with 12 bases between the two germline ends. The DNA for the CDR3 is TGCAGCGCAGCCAGTTTTGATCAGCCCCAGCATTTT. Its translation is CSAASFDQPQHF. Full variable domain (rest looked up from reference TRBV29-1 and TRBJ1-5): SAVISQKPSRDICQRGTSLTIQCQVDSQVTMMFWYRQQPGQSLTLIATANQGSEATYESGFVIDKFPISRPNLTFSTLTVSNMSPEDSSIYLCSAASFDQPQHFGDGTRLSIL.

Here the CDR3 DNA reads TGTGCCAGCAGCTTAATTAGCTCCTACAATGAGCAGTTCTTC. Its protein is CASSLISSYNEQFF. V usage is TRBV7-2 and J usage is TRBJ2-1, with no clear D. CDR1 and CDR2 (germline): SGHTA, FQGNSA. There are 14 residues in the CDR3. Between the trimmed V and J ends, which lost 2 bases and 0 bases, there was a span of 5 bases. Supplemented by reference TRBV7-2 and TRBJ2-1, the full variable domain reads GAGVSQSPSNKVTEKGKDVELRCDPISGHTALYWYRQSLGQGLEFLIYFQGNSAPDKSGLPSDRFSAERTGGSVSTLTIQRTQQEDSAVYLCASSLISSYNEQFFGPGTRLTVL.

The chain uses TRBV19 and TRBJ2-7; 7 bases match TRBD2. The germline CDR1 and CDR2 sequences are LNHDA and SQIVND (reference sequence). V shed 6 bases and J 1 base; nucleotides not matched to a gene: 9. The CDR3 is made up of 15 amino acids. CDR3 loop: CASSDRASGSYEQYF. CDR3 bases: TGTGCCAGTAGCGATCGGGCTAGCGGATCCTACGAGCAGTACTTC.

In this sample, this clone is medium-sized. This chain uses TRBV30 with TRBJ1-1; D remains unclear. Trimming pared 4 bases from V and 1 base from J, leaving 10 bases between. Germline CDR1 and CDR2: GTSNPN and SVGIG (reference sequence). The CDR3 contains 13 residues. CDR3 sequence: CAWKRAGNTEAFF. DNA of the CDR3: TGTGCCTGGAAACGGGCTGGGAACACTGAAGCTTTCTTT. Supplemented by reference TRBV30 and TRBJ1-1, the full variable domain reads SQTIHQWPATLVQPVGSPLSLECTVEGTSNPNLYWYRQAAGRGLQLLFYSVGIGQISSEVPQNLSASRPQDRQFILSSKKLLLSDSGFYLCAWKRAGNTEAFFGQGTRLTVV.

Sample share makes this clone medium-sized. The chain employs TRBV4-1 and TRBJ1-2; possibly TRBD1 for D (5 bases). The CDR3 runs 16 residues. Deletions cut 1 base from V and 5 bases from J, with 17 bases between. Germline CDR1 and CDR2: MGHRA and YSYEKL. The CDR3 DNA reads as TGCGCCAGCAGCCAAGTAGAGTCCAGGGCCGAATATGGCTACACCTTC. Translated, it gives CASSQVESRAEYGYTF.